This entry features one TCR beta chain sequence. A second PCR of roughly 7 to 11 cycles used a sample-barcoded 5' primer and a J-beta primer mix. A single record per CDR3 protein comes from TCRdb applying MiXCR to the 5' RACE reads. Of 900,000 to 950,000 distinct CDR3 sequences in the sample, 25% to 35% were seen once. This sample was included in a study of blood T cells in healthy people across ages. V gave up 5 bases and J gave up 5 bases, with 12 bases separating them. This CDR3 has 13 amino acids. Peripheral blood samples of 9 to 10 milliliters were drawn from each donor. These data are also associated with another study on T cells of mothers and their children. That report notes: The study found slightly higher but non-significant overlap in related versus unrelated mother-child pairs.

The source of this sequence is a woman in her forties in good health. J is TRBJ1-1 and V is TRBV12-3 or TRBV12-4; possible D gene TRBD1, 5 bases. The specimen sequenced was blood. The DNA for the CDR3 is TGTGCCAGCAGTGAACCCCAGGGAACTGAAGCTTTCTTT. Translating gives CASSEPQGTEAFF.